This T cell receptor (beta chain) is from a study of blood T cell repertoires in COVID-19. Study details: Nucleic acid was either cDNA or gDNA, and it came from T cells, B-cell-depleted T cells, or PBMCs.

Seattle's enrolled individuals joined amid active infection and were then monitored longitudinally. As originally analysed: Estimation of nucleated cell counts was performed using reference gene primer amplification. Profiling relied on immunoSEQ multiplex PCR, and the TCRdb table lists in-frame clones only, not all of them. V and J calls and clone size are those listed in that table; D and trimming were worked out from the DNA. The sample has 100,000 to 150,000 clones, roughly nine tenths seen once; the top ten hold approximately 2%. Sample: peripheral blood. This TCR was sampled from a man in his fifties or sixties with COVID-19, enrolled during active disease.

CDR3 region: CASSLGRGNTEAFF. CDR3 nucleotide sequence: TGTGCCAGCAGCTTAGGGAGAGGGAACACTGAAGCTTTCTTT. The chain links TRBV7-9 to TRBJ1-1, with unresolved D. Trimming took off 1 base at V and 1 base at J, with 7 bases between the two ends. This CDR3 has 14 residues. From germline, CDR1 is SEHNR and CDR2 FQNEAQ (reference sequence).